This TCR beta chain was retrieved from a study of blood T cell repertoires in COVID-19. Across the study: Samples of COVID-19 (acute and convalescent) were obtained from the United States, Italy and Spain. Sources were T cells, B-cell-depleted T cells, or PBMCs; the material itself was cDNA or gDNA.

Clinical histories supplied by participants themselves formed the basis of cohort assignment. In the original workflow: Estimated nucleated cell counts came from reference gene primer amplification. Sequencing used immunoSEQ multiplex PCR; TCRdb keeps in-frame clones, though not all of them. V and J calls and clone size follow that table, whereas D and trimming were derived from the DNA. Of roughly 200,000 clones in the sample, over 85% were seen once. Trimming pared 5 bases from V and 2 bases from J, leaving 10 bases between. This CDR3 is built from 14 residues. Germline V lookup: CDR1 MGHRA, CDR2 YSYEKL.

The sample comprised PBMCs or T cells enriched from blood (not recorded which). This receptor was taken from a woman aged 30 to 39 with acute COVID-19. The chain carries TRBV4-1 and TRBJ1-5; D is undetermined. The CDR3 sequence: CASSARAGNQPQHF. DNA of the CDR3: TGCGCCAGCAGCGCTCGCGCCGGCAATCAGCCCCAGCATTTT.